The 18 T cell receptor beta chains presented below share a single source sample, sequenced in a study of T-cell reconstitution after alpha-beta-depleted transplantation in children. The library targeted TCRbeta and was prepared with unique molecular identifiers. One entry per CDR3 protein results from TCRdb running MiXCR on the PCR reads. The sample consists of hundreds of thousands of distinct CDR3 sequences, around 15% of them appearing once. Sequenced material: PBMCs, mostly from graft donor cells, taken 360 days after TCRalphabeta/CD19-depleted stem cell transplant. The receptors originated from a male patient younger than 18 who had a stem cell transplant for acute lymphoblastic leukemia, so the T cells may come from the graft donor.

This rearrangement joins TRBV11-2 to TRBJ2-5; 9 positions match TRBD2. Germline V gene sequence: CDR1 SGHAT, CDR2 FQNNGV. Trimming cost V 5 bases and J 6 bases; bases outside gene matches: 16. The CDR3 loop spans 17 amino acids. The CDR3 nucleotides read TGTGCCAGCAGCCCCGTCAGAAGCAGCGGGAGGATGAAGACCCAGTACTTC. Amino acid sequence: CASSPVRSSGRMKTQYF.

The V gene is TRBV7-8, the J gene TRBJ2-7, with TRBD2 identical over 8 bases. This CDR3 spans 15 amino acids. Germline trimming cut 5 bases from V and 0 bases from J; bases unmatched to any gene: 6. Germline CDR1 is SGHVS and CDR2 is FQNEAQ. CDR3 DNA: TGTGCCAGCAGCCGGGAGGGGCCGGACTCCTACGAGCAGTACTTC. This gives the protein CASSREGPDSYEQYF.

A few counts support this clonotype. J is TRBJ2-1 and V is TRBV18, with 9 bases fitting TRBD2. The CDR3 loop spans 15 amino acids. V lost 1 base and J lost 8; bases outside the gene matches: 6. Germline V CDR1 and CDR2: KGHSH, LQKENI. The CDR3: CASSPLAGARHEQFF. CDR3 bases: TGTGCCAGCTCACCACTAGCGGGAGCGAGACATGAGCAGTTCTTC.

This chain links TRBV14 with TRBJ1-1, with 7 bases that match TRBD1. After removal of 0 bases from V and 7 bases from J, the junction contained 2 bases not matched to a gene. The CDR3 sequence is 13 residues long. The germline V gene encodes CDR1 SGHDN and CDR2 FVKESK. The CDR3 DNA sequence: TGTGCCAGCAGCCAAGATCAGGGGGTTGAAGCTTTCTTT. Protein product: CASSQDQGVEAFF.

The chain combines TRBV7-9 with TRBJ2-1; D call uncertain. Germline V lookup: CDR1 SEHNR, CDR2 FQNEAQ (reference sequence). V was cut by 1 base and J by 10 bases, with 17 bases left in between. The CDR3 extends over 15 amino acids. The CDR3 DNA reads as TGTGCCAGCAGCTTAGTTGCCCTGGGTAATGTGGAGCAGTTCTTC. Translation gives CASSLVALGNVEQFF.

In its sample, this clonotype was seen many times. This chain connects TRBV5-6 to TRBJ2-3; D is perhaps TRBD2 (5 bases). The CDR3 has 17 residues. Germline values: CDR1 SGHDT, CDR2 YYEEEE. V was pared by 4 bases and J by 3 bases, with 21 bases between. The CDR3 bases are TGTGCCAGCAGCATACGACGGGGTAGGGCGCCGACAGATACGCAGTATTTT. Translation gives CASSIRRGRAPTDTQYF.

In its sample, this clonotype was seen a few times. The chain joins TRBV10-2 to TRBJ2-5; TRBD2 aligns across 11 bases. This CDR3 contains 15 residues. With 10 bases clipped from V and 5 bases from J, the junction kept 12 bases outside the gene matches. The germline V gene encodes CDR1 WSHSY and CDR2 SAAADI. This chain's CDR3 is CATGGLAGGPETQYF. The CDR3, as DNA: TGCGCCACTGGGGGTCTAGCGGGAGGACCCGAGACCCAGTACTTC.

The chain links TRBV14 to TRBJ2-7; 10 bases are a match to TRBD1. Germline CDR1 SGHDN, CDR2 FVKESK. Trimming cost V 4 bases and J 2 bases; bases outside gene matches: 8. CDR3 length: 16 amino acids. For the CDR3, the DNA is TGTGCCAGCAGCCGACGGACAGGGGGTCGCGCCTACGAGCAGTACTTC. Its translation: CASSRRTGGRAYEQYF.

This clonotype was picked up a small number of times. V gene TRBV5-1 combines with J gene TRBJ2-3, with D maybe TRBD1 (6 bases). With 2 bases removed from V and 3 bases from J, the gap between germline ends came to 13 bases. The CDR3 consists of 15 residues. Germline values: CDR1 SGHRS, CDR2 YFSETQ. This CDR3 reads CASSLLGAMTDTQYF. The CDR3 bases are TGCGCCAGCAGCTTATTGGGGGCGATGACAGATACGCAGTATTTT. Filled out from reference TRBV5-1 and TRBJ2-3, the complete variable domain reads KAGVTQTPRYLIKTRGQQVTLSCSPISGHRSVSWYQQTPGQGLQFLFEYFSETQRNKGNFPGRFSGRQFSNSRSEMNVSTLELGDSALYLCASSLLGAMTDTQYFGPGTRLTVL.

This clonotype was seen a few times. The rearrangement links TRBV3-1 to TRBJ2-2; D not resolved. CDR1 and CDR2 from the germline V gene are LGHDT and YNNKEL (reference sequence). The CDR3 contains 16 residues. V lost 7 bases and J lost 6, with 21 bases in between. The CDR3 loop reads CASTSRTLAKAGELFF. CDR3 DNA: TGTGCCAGCACCTCCCGGACCTTGGCGAAGGCCGGGGAGCTGTTTTTT.

This CDR3 is CASSPGEGWVDTQYF. CDR3 DNA sequence: TGTGCCAGCAGCCCAGGAGAGGGTTGGGTAGATACGCAGTATTTT. This chain joins TRBV13 and TRBJ2-3; tentative D call: TRBD2 (5 bases). V lost 5 bases, J lost 5 bases, and 17 bases lay in between. There are 15 residues in the CDR3. Per the germline V gene, CDR1 is PRHDT and CDR2 is FYEKMQ (reference sequence).

This clonotype was seen a few times. The chain joins TRBV11-1 to TRBJ1-1, with TRBD1 identical over 10 bases. This CDR3 is 18 amino acids long. Germline lookup yields CDR1 SGHAT and CDR2 FQDESV (reference sequence). J was trimmed by 4 bases and V by 6 bases; bases with no gene match: 17. The CDR3 nucleotides read TGTGCCAGCAGTTCAATCCTCGGTGCGGGACAGGGGAGCACTGAAGCTTTCTTT. It codes for CASSSILGAGQGSTEAFF.

The chain is built from TRBV29-1 and TRBJ2-1, with 11 bases matching TRBD1. Trimming took 4 bases from V and 7 from J; bases not matched to a gene: 6. The CDR3 loop spans 14 amino acids. Germline values: CDR1 SQVTM, CDR2 ANQGSEA. The CDR3 coding sequence is TGCAGCGTTGCGGACAGGGGGCTCAGAAATGAGCAGTTCTTC. It translates to CSVADRGLRNEQFF.

A few counts support this clonotype. This chain connects TRBV28 to TRBJ2-1; TRBD2 matches at 13 bases. This CDR3 has 14 amino acids. In germline, CDR1 is MDHEN, CDR2 SYDVKM. J was trimmed by 6 bases and V by 10 bases; bases with no gene match: 6. CDR3 amino acids: CATEGLAGPNEQFF. CDR3 DNA sequence: TGTGCCACCGAGGGACTAGCGGGACCCAATGAGCAGTTCTTC.

The CDR3 coding sequence is TGTGCCAGCAGCCATACCGACAGGGCCATATATTTT. Translating gives CASSHTDRAIYF. The chain recombines TRBV3-1 with TRBJ1-3; 7 positions agree with TRBD1. V dropped 3 bases and J dropped 11; count of bases not matched to a gene: 4. The V gene's germline CDR1 is LGHDT and CDR2 YNNKEL (reference sequence). This CDR3 is 12 amino acids long.

This clonotype has a handful of counts. The chain couples TRBV11-1 to TRBJ2-3, with D perhaps matching TRBD2 (5 bases). Trimming left V 7 bases short and J 1 base short, with 15 bases between. CDR3 size: 15 residues. Germline values: CDR1 SGHAT, CDR2 FQDESV (reference sequence). The CDR3 DNA follows: TGTGCCAGCACCCCCTACGGGATGGGCACAGATACGCAGTATTTT. Residues: CASTPYGMGTDTQYF. Together with reference TRBV11-1 and TRBJ2-3, the CDR3 gives the full variable domain: EAEVAQSPRYKITEKSQAVAFWCDPISGHATLYWYRQILGQGPELLVQFQDESVVDDSQLPKDRFSAERLKGVDSTLKIQPAELGDSAMYLCASTPYGMGTDTQYFGPGTRLTVL.

This sequence joins TRBV19 and TRBJ1-1; D is unresolved. This CDR3 contains 13 residues. CDR1 and CDR2 from the germline V gene are LNHDA and SQIVND (reference sequence). V was clipped by 6 bases and J by 5 bases, with 13 bases between them. The CDR3 sequence: CASSRLGWTEAFF. The DNA for the CDR3 is TGTGCCAGTAGCCGACTAGGTTGGACTGAAGCTTTCTTT.

This clonotype came up a few times. This rearrangement joins TRBV25-1 to TRBJ2-3; D is perhaps TRBD2 (6 bases). Germline loops: CDR1 MGHDK, CDR2 SYGVNS. This CDR3 spans 14 amino acids. V was clipped by 4 bases and J by 0 bases, with 8 bases between them. CDR3 in DNA: TGTGCCAGCAGTGTAGCGGTCAGCACAGATACGCAGTATTTT. Translating gives CASSVAVSTDTQYF.